Reported below is one TCR beta chain. These data come from a study of blood T cell repertoires in COVID-19. At the level of the study: Some COVID-19 samples were acute and others convalescent; all came from the United States, Italy and Spain.

V gave up 1 base and J gave up 5 bases, with 23 bases separating them. The germline CDR1 and CDR2 sequences are SGHRS and YFSETQ. There are 18 residues in the CDR3. Repertoires were generated with immunoSEQ multiplex PCR, while TCRdb's copy carries only in-frame clones and drops some. The sample shows 320,000 or so clones, 89% of them seen only once. The origin of this receptor is a man aged 55 to 69 who had recovered from COVID-19. The chain combines TRBV5-1 with TRBJ2-3, with a tentative D call TRBD1 (6 bases). Sequencing used PBMCs or T cells enriched from blood (not recorded which). CDR3 residues: CASSLRTPGTYTRDTQYF. The CDR3 DNA sequence: TGCGCCAGCAGCTTGAGGACGCCCGGGACATATACAAGAGATACGCAGTATTTT.